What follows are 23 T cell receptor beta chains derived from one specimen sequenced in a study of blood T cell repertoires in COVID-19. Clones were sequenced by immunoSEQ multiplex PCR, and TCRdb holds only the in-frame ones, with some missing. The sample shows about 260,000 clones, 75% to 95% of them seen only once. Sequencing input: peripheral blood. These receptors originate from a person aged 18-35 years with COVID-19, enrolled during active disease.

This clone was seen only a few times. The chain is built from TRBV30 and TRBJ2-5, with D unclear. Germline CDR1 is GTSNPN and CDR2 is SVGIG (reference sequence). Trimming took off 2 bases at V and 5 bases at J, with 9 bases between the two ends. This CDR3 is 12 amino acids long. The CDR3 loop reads CAWSQDGETQYF. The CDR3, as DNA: TGTGCCTGGAGTCAAGACGGGGAGACCCAGTACTTC.

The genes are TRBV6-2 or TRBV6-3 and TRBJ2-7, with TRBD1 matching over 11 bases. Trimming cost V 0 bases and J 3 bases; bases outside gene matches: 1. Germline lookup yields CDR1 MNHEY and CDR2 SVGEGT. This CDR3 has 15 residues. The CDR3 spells CASSYSGTGGYEQYF. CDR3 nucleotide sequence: TGTGCCAGCAGTTACTCCGGGACAGGGGGCTACGAGCAGTACTTC.

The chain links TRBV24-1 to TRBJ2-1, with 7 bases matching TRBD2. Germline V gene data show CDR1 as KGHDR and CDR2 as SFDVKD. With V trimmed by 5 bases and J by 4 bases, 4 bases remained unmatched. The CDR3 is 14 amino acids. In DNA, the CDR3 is TGTGCCACCAGTGTGGCGGGAGATTACAATGAGCAGTTCTTC. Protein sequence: CATSVAGDYNEQFF.

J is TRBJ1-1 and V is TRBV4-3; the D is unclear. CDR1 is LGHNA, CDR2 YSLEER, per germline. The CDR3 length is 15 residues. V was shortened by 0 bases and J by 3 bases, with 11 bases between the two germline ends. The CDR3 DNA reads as TGCGCCAGCAGCCAAGAGAGGGAGGTCTACACTGAAGCTTTCTTT. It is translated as CASSQEREVYTEAFF.

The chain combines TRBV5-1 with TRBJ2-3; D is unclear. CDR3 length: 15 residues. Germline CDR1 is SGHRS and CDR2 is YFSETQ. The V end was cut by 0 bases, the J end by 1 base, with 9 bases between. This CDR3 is CASSLEVYGTDTQYF. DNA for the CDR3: TGCGCCAGCAGCTTGGAAGTCTACGGCACAGATACGCAGTATTTT. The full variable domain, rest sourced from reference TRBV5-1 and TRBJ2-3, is KAGVTQTPRYLIKTRGQQVTLSCSPISGHRSVSWYQQTPGQGLQFLFEYFSETQRNKGNFPGRFSGRQFSNSRSEMNVSTLELGDSALYLCASSLEVYGTDTQYFGPGTRLTVL.

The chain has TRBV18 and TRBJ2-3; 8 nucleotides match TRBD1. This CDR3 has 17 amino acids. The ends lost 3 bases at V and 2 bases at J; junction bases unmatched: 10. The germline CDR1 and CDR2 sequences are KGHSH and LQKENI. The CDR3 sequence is CASSPRRGQGYTDTQYF. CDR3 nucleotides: TGTGCCAGCTCACCGCGGCGAGGACAGGGTTACACAGATACGCAGTATTTT.

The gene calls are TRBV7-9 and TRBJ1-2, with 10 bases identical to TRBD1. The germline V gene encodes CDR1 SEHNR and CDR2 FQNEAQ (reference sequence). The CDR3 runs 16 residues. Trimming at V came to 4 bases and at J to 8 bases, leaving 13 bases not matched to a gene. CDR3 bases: TGTGCCAGCAGCTCCACCCCAGCCGGGACAGGGGACGGCTACACCTTC. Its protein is CASSSTPAGTGDGYTF.

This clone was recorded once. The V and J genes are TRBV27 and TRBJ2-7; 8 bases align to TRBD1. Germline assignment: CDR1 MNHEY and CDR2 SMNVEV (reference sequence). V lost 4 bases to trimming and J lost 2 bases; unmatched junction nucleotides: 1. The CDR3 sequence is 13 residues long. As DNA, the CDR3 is TGTGCCAGCAGTTGGGGACAGGCCTACGAGCAGTACTTC. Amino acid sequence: CASSWGQAYEQYF.

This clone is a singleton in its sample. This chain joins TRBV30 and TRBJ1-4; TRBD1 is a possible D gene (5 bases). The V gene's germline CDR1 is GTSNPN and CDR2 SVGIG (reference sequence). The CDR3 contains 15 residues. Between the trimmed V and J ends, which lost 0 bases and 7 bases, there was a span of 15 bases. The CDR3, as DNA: TGTGCCTGGAGTGTCCGGCAGTCAGGGTTTGAAAAACTGTTTTTT. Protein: CAWSVRQSGFEKLFF. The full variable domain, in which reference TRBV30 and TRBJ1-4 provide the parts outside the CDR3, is SQTIHQWPATLVQPVGSPLSLECTVEGTSNPNLYWYRQAAGRGLQLLFYSVGIGQISSEVPQNLSASRPQDRQFILSSKKLLLSDSGFYLCAWSVRQSGFEKLFFGSGTQLSVL.

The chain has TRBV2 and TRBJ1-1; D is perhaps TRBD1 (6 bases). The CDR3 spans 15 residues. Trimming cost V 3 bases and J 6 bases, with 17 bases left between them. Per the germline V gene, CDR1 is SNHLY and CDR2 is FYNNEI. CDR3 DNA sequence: TGTGCCAGCAGTGACGTCAGGGGAGGGAAGGCTGAAGCTTTCTTT. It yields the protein CASSDVRGGKAEAFF.

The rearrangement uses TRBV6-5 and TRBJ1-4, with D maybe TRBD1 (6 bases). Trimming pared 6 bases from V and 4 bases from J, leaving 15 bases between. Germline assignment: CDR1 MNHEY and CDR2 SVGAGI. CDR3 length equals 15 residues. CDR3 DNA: TGTGCCAGCAGCTATCGACAGGCAAATAATGAAAAACTGTTTTTT. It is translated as CASSYRQANNEKLFF.

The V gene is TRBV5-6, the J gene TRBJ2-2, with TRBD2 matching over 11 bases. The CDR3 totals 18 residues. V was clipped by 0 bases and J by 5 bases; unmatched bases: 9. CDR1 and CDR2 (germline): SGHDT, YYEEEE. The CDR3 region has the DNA TGTGCCAGCAGCTTGGATCCCAGACTAGCGGGAAGGACCGGGGAGCTGTTTTTT. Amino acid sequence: CASSLDPRLAGRTGELFF.

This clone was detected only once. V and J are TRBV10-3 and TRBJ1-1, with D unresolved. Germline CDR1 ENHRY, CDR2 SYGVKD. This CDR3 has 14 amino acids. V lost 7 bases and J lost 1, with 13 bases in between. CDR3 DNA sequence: TGTGCCATCACACTAGGAGAAAGGAACACTGAAGCTTTCTTT. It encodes CAITLGERNTEAFF.

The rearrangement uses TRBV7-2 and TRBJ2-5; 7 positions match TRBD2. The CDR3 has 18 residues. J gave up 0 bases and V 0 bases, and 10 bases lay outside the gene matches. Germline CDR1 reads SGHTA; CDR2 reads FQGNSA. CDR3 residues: CASSLAPFGGEYQETQYF. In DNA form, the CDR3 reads TGTGCCAGCAGCTTAGCGCCCTTTGGGGGGGAGTACCAAGAGACCCAGTACTTC.

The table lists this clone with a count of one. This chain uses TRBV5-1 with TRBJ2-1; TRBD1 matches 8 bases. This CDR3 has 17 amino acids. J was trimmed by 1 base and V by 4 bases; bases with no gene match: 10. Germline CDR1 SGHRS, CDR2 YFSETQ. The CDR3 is CASSLDGGQGSYNEQFF. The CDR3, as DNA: TGCGCCAGCAGCCTGGACGGTGGACAGGGATCCTACAATGAGCAGTTCTTC.

The CDR3 DNA follows: TGTGCCAGCAGTTTCCCATCGACTAGGCAGGGTGGGGATGAGCAGTTCTTC. It codes for CASSFPSTRQGGDEQFF. The chain uses TRBV28 and TRBJ2-1, with D possibly matching TRBD2 (6 bases). The V and J ends lost 3 bases and 8 bases respectively, with 23 bases between them. The CDR3 is 17 residues long. Germline V lookup: CDR1 MDHEN, CDR2 SYDVKM.

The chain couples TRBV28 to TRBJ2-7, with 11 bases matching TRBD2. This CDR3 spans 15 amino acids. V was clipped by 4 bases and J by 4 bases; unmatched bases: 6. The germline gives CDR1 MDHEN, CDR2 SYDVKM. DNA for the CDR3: TGTGCCAGCAGTTCACAGGGACTAGCGGCGTACGAGCAGTACTTC. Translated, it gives CASSSQGLAAYEQYF. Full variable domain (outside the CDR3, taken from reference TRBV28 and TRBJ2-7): DVKVTQSSRYLVKRTGEKVFLECVQDMDHENMFWYRQDPGLGLRLIYFSYDVKMKEKGDIPEGYSVSREKKERFSLILESASTNQTSMYLCASSSQGLAAYEQYFGPGTRLTVT.

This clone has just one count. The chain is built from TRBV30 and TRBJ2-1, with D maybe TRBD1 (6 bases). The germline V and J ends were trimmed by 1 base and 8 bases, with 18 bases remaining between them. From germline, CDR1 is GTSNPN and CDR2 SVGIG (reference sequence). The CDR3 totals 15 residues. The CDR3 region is CAWSDLRQDVDEQFF. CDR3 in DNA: TGTGCCTGGAGTGACCTTCGACAGGACGTGGATGAGCAGTTCTTC.

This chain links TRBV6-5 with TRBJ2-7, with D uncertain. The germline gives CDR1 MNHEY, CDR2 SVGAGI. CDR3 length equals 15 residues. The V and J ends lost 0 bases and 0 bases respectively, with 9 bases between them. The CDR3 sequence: CASSYSSMSSYEQYF. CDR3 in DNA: TGTGCCAGCAGTTACTCCTCTATGAGCTCCTACGAGCAGTACTTC.

DNA of the CDR3: TGTGCCAGCAGCCCAATGACGGGGTTTAGAAACATTCAGTACTTC. Amino acids: CASSPMTGFRNIQYF. The chain recombines TRBV7-2 with TRBJ2-4, with D maybe TRBD2 (5 bases). V gave up 5 bases and J gave up 6 bases, with 17 bases separating them. Germline V gene data show CDR1 as SGHTA and CDR2 as FQGNSA. The CDR3 is 15 residues long. The full variable domain, its missing parts supplied by reference TRBV7-2 and TRBJ2-4, is GAGVSQSPSNKVTEKGKDVELRCDPISGHTALYWYRQSLGQGLEFLIYFQGNSAPDKSGLPSDRFSAERTGGSVSTLTIQRTQQEDSAVYLCASSPMTGFRNIQYFGAGTRLSVL.

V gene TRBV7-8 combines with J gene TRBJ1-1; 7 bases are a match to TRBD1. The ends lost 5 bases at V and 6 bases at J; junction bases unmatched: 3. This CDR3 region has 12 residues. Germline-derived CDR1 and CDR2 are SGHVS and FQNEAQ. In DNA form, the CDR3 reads TGTGCCAGCAGCCCGGGACAGTCTGAAGCTTTCTTT. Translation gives CASSPGQSEAFF.

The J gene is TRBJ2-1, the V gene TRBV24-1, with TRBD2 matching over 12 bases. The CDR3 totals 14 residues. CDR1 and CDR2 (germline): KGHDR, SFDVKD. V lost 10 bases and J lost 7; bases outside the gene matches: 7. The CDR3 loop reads CATSLAGGRNEQFF. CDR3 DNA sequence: TGTGCCACGTCTCTAGCGGGAGGGAGGAATGAGCAGTTCTTC.

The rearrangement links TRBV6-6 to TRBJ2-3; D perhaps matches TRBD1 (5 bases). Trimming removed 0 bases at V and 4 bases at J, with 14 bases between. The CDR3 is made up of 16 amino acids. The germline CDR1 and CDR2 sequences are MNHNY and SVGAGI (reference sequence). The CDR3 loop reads CASSYSVSGNADTQYF. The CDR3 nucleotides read TGTGCCAGCAGTTACTCGGTTTCAGGGAACGCAGATACGCAGTATTTT.